This section outlines one T cell receptor (beta chain) sequence together with its context. The antigen is undetermined. The data were taken from a study of cytomegalovirus exposure and HLA in healthy donors. Study-level points and caveats: Listed as cytomegalovirus-associated were 150 or so TCR beta chains. According to a subsequent analysis, TCR clusters identified in the first cohort showed a tendency to co-occur across the approximately 110 validation repertoires.

Assay used: immunoSEQ multiplex PCR; TCRdb lists only in-frame clones, some missing. The sample consists of 50,000 or so clones, about 93% of them appearing once. The germline V gene encodes CDR1 SNHLY and CDR2 FYNNEI. The CDR3 totals 13 residues. Germline trimming cut 7 bases from V and 2 bases from J; bases unmatched to any gene: 2. This TCR was recovered from a man aged 18 to 29 in good health and CMV-seronegative. The chain joins TRBV2 to TRBJ1-3, with TRBD1 identical over 7 bases. Sequences were obtained from PBMCs. Written as DNA, the CDR3 is TGTGCCAGCAACAGGGGACCTGGAAACACCATATATTTT. Its protein product is CASNRGPGNTIYF.